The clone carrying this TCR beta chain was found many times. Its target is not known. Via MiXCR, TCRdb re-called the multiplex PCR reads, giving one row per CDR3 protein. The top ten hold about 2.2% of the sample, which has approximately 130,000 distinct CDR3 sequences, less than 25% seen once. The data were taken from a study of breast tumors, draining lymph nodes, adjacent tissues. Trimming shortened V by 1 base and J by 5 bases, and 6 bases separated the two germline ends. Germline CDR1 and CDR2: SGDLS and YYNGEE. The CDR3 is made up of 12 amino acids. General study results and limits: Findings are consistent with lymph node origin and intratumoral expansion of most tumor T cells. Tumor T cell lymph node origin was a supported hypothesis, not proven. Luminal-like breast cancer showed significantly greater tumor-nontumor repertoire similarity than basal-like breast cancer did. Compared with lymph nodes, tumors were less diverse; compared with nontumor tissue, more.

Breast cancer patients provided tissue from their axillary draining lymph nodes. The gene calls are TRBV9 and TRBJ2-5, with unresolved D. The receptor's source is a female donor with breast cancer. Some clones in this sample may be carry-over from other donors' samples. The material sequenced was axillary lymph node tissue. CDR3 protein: CASSVNGETQYF. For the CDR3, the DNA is TGTGCCAGCAGCGTAAACGGGGAGACCCAGTACTTC.